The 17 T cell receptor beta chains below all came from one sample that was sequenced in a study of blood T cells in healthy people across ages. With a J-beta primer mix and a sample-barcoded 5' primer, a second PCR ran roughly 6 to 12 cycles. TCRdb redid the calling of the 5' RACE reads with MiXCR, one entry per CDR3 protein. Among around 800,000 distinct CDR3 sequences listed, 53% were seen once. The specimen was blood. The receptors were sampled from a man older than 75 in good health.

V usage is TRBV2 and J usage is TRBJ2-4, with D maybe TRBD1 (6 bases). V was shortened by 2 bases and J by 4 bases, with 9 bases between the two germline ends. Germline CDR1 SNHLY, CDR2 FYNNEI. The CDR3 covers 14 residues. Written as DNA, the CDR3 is TGTGCCAGCAGTGAACAGGGGCCAAAAAACATTCAGTACTTC. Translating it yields CASSEQGPKNIQYF. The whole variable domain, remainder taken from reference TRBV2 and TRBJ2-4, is EPEVTQTPSHQVTQMGQEVILRCVPISNHLYFYWYRQILGQKVEFLVSFYNNEISEKSEIFDDQFSVERPDGSNFTLKIRSTKLEDSAMYFCASSEQGPKNIQYFGAGTRLSVL.

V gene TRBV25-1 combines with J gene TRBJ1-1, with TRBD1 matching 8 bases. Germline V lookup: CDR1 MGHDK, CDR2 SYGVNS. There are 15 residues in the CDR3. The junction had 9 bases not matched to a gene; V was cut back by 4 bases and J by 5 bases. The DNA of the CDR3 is TGTGCCAGCAGTGTCCCCTGCACAGGGGGTACTGAAGCTTTCTTT. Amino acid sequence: CASSVPCTGGTEAFF.

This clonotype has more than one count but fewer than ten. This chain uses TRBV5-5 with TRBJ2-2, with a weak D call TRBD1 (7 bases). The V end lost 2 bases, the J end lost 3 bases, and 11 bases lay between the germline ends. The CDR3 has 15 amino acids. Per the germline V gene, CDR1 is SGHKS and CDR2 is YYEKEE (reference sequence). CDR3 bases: TGTGCCAGCAGCTTTTCAGGGGGGTACACCGGGGAGCTGTTTTTT. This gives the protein CASSFSGGYTGELFF.

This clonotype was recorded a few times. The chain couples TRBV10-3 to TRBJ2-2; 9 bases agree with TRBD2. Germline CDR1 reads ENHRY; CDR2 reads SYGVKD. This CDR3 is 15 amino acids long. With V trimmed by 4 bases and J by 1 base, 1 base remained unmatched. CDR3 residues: CAISATSGNTGELFF. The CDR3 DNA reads TGTGCCATCAGTGCGACTAGCGGGAACACCGGGGAGCTGTTTTTT.

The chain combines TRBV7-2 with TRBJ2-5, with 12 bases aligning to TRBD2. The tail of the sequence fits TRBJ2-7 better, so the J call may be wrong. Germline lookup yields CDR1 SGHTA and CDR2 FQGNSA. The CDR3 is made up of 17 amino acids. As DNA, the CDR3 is TGTGCCAGCAGCTCCGGACTAGCGGGACGTAAGGGGGACGAGCAGTACTTC. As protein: CASSSGLAGRKGDEQYF.

In DNA, the CDR3 is TGTGCCAGCAGTGGCCCCCGAAAACTGTTTTTT. Amino acids: CASSGPRKLFF. V usage is TRBV28 and J usage is TRBJ1-4; D unclear. Germline assignment: CDR1 MDHEN and CDR2 SYDVKM. CDR3 size: 11 residues. With 5 bases removed from V and 10 bases from J, the gap between germline ends came to 8 bases.

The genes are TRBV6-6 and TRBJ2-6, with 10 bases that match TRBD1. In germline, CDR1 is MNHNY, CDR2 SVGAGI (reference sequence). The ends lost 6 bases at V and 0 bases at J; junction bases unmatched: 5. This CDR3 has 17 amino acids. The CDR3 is CASSETGGISGANVLTF. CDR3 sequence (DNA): TGTGCCAGCAGCGAGACAGGGGGCATCTCTGGGGCCAACGTCCTGACTTTC.

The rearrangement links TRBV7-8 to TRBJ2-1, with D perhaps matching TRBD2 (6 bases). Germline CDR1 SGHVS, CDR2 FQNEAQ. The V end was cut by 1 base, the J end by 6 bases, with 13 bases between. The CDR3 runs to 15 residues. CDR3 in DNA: TGTGCCAGCAGCTTAGGGGGGGAGCGGGCCAATGAGCAGTTCTTC. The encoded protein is CASSLGGERANEQFF.

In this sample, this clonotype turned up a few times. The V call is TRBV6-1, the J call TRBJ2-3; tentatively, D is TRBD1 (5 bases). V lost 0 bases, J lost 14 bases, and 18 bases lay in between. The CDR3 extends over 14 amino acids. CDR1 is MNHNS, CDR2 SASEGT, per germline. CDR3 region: CASSEASWGRYAYF. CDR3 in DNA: TGTGCCAGCAGTGAAGCGAGTTGGGGCAGATACGCGTATTTT.

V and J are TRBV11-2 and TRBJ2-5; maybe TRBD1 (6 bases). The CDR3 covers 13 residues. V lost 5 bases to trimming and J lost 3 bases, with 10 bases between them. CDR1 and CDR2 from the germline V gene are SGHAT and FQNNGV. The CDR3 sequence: CASSRDTKETQYF. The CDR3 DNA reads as TGTGCCAGCAGCCGGGACACCAAAGAGACCCAGTACTTC.

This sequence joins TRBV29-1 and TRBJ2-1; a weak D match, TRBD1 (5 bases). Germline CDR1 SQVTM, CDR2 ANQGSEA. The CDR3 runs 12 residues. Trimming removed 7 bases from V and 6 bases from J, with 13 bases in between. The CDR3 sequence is CSAGAGPNEQFF. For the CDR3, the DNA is TGCAGCGCAGGAGCAGGGCCCAATGAGCAGTTCTTC.

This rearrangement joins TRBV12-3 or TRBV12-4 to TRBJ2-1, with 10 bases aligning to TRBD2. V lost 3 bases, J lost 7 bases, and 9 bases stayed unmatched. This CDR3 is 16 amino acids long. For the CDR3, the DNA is TGTGCCAGCAGTTTCAGTCTAGCGGGAGCATCGAATGAGCAGTTCTTC. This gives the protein CASSFSLAGASNEQFF.

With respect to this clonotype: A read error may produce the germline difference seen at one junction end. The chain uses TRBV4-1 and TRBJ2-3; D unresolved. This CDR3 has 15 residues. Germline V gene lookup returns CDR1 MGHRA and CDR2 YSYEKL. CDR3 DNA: TGCGCCAGCAGTCAAGTGGAACGGTCCACAGATACGCAGTATTTT. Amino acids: CASSQVERSTDTQYF.

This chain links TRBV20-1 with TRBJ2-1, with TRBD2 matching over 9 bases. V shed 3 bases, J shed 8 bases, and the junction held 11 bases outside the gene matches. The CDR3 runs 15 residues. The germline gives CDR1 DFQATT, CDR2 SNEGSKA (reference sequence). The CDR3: CSASRAGGPRDEQFF. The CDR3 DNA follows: TGCAGTGCTAGTCGTGCGGGAGGGCCTAGGGATGAGCAGTTCTTC.

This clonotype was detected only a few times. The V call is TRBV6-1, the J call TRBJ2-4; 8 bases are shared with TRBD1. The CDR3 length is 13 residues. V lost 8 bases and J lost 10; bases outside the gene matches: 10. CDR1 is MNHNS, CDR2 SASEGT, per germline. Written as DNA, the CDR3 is TGTGCCAGCGAACCCGGGACAGGAGGGATTCAGTACTTC. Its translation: CASEPGTGGIQYF.

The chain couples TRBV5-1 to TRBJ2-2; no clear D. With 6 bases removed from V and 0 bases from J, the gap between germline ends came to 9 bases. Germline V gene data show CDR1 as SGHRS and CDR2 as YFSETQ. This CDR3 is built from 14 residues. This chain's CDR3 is CASKEQSNTGELFF. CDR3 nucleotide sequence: TGCGCCAGCAAGGAACAGTCGAACACCGGGGAGCTGTTTTTT.

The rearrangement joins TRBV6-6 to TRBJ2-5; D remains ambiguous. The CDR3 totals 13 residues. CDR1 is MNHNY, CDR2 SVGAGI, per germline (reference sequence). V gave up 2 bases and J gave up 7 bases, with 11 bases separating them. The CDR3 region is CASSYESMGTQYF. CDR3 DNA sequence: TGTGCCAGCAGTTACGAGTCAATGGGGACCCAGTACTTC.